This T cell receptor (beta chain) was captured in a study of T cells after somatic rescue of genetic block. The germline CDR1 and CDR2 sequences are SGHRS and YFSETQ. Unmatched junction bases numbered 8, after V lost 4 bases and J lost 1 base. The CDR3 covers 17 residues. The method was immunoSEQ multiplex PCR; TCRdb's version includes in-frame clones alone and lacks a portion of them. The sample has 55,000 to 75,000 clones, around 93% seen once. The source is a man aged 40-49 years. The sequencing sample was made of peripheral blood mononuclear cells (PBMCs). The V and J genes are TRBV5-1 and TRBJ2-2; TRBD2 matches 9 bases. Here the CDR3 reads CASSLRVAGVNTGELFF. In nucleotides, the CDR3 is TGCGCCAGCAGCCTCCGCGTAGCGGGAGTGAACACCGGGGAGCTGTTTTTT.